The source of this T cell receptor (beta chain) is a study of early T cells in non-severe SARS-CoV-2 infection. Unique molecular identifiers were affixed to single, distinct cDNA molecules. TCRdb re-analysed the 5' RACE reads in MiXCR, keeping a single row per CDR3 protein. The repertoire includes more than 40,000 distinct CDR3 sequences, 3% to 4% of them detected once, and more than 2.5% sits in the top ten. This clonotype was seen repeatedly, ten times or more. Sample: whole blood. This sequence originates from an adult who was a healthcare worker with PCR-confirmed SARS-CoV-2 infection or an uninfected control (not recorded which).

The CDR3 protein is CSAGEWTVFNEQFF. CDR3 in DNA: TGCAGTGCTGGTGAATGGACAGTATTCAATGAGCAGTTCTTC. The chain links TRBV20-1 to TRBJ2-1, with D maybe TRBD1 (6 bases). Germline CDR1 is DFQATT and CDR2 is SNEGSKA (reference sequence). Trimming left V 5 bases short and J 6 bases short, with 17 bases between. The CDR3 length is 14 residues.